These T cell receptor beta chains were read from a single sample in a study of shared clonotypes between healthy human individuals. Some clones are missing from TCRdb's copy, which holds only in-frame ones; the method was immunoSEQ multiplex PCR. The sample includes about 2.1 million clones, roughly 93% of them seen just once. The material sequenced was naive CD8+ T cells from PBMCs. All receptors derive from a young man in good health. Some clones in this sample may be carry-over from other donors' samples. Each CDR3 is given with its conserved first and last residue. Fields, in order: CDR3 protein, CDR3 DNA, J gene, clone size, CDR3 length, D gene, V gene. D genes are given only for firm matches. Rows may omit the clone size; those that give it use once, few, many or a size class.

CASSFPRDDQPQHF | TGTGCCAGCAGTTTCCCCAGGGACGATCAGCCCCAGCATTTT | TRBJ1-5 | NA | 14 | NA | TRBV27
CASSLNPPGELFF | TGTGCCAGCAGCTTGAACCCACCCGGGGAGCTGTTTTTT | TRBJ2-2 | NA | 13 | NA | TRBV5-6
CASSLETGRFANTGELFF | TGTGCCAGCAGCTTGGAGACAGGGCGTTTCGCGAACACCGGGGAGCTGTTTTTT | TRBJ2-2 | NA | 18 | TRBD1 | TRBV5-4
CASSLTTGGTEAFF | TGTGCCAGCAGCTTAACTACAGGGGGCACTGAAGCTTTCTTT | TRBJ1-1 | NA | 14 | TRBD1 | TRBV5-4
CASSISAGVYNEQFF | TGTGCCAGTAGTATTTCTGCCGGGGTCTACAATGAGCAGTTCTTC | TRBJ2-1 | NA | 15 | NA | TRBV19
CASSLETGVGQPQHF | TGTGCCAGCAGTTTAGAAACAGGGGTGGGTCAGCCCCAGCATTTT | TRBJ1-5 | NA | 15 | TRBD1 | TRBV28
CASSAGTSGSDEQFF | TGTGCCAGCAGTGCCGGGACTAGCGGCTCCGATGAGCAGTTCTTC | TRBJ2-1 | NA | 15 | TRBD2 | TRBV27
CASRTGYGYTF | TGTGCCAGCAGGACGGGCTATGGCTACACCTTC | TRBJ1-2 | NA | 11 | NA | TRBV28
CASTQGQYSQPQHF | TGTGCCAGCACCCAAGGACAGTACAGCCAGCCCCAGCATTTT | TRBJ1-5 | NA | 14 | NA | TRBV6-1
CASSQFVGVHEQYF | TGTGCCAGCAGCCAATTCGTAGGGGTCCACGAGCAGTACTTC | TRBJ2-7 | NA | 14 | NA | TRBV16
CASSIWDRGNQPQHF | TGTGCCAGTAGTATTTGGGACAGAGGCAATCAGCCCCAGCATTTT | TRBJ1-5 | NA | 15 | TRBD1 | TRBV19
CAWSVWILSRVSQQYF | TGTGCCTGGAGTGTCTGGATATTGTCCCGGGTATCCCAGCAGTACTTC | TRBJ2-7 | NA | 16 | NA | TRBV30
CASSEIGVEANYGYTF | TGTGCCAGCAGCGAAATTGGAGTGGAGGCTAACTATGGCTACACCTTC | TRBJ1-2 | once | 16 | NA | TRBV7-9
CASSSTGTDSNQPQHF | TGTGCCAGCAGCTCAACAGGGACAGATAGCAATCAGCCCCAGCATTTT | TRBJ1-5 | NA | 16 | TRBD1 | TRBV7-9
CASKGGGQINEKLFF | TGTGCCAGCAAGGGTGGGGGACAGATAAATGAAAAACTGTTTTTT | TRBJ1-4 | NA | 15 | TRBD1 | TRBV2
CASSSGGAQETQYF | TGTGCCAGCAGCTCCGGCGGTGCCCAAGAGACCCAGTACTTC | TRBJ2-5 | NA | 14 | NA | TRBV7-9
CASSPLSSTEAFF | TGTGCCAGCAGTCCCTTATCCAGTACTGAAGCTTTCTTT | TRBJ1-1 | few | 13 | NA | TRBV7-9
CASSLRGGESYSYEQYF | TGTGCCAGCAGTTTAAGAGGGGGCGAAAGCTACTCCTACGAGCAGTACTTC | TRBJ2-7 | NA | 17 | TRBD1 | TRBV27
CASSLRALMVTNEKLFF | TGTGCCAGCAGTCTCAGGGCTCTTATGGTGACTAATGAAAAACTGTTTTTT | TRBJ1-4 | NA | 17 | NA | TRBV27
CAISESYSVREDTYEQYF | TGTGCCATCAGTGAGTCCTATTCAGTGCGGGAGGACACCTACGAGCAGTACTTC | TRBJ2-7 | NA | 18 | TRBD2 | TRBV10-3
CATQRGMRGDTQYF | TGTGCCACACAAAGGGGCATGCGAGGAGATACGCAGTATTTT | TRBJ2-3 | NA | 14 | NA | TRBV28
CASSLGTSVLDTQYF | TGTGCCAGCAGTTTGGGGACCTCCGTTTTAGATACGCAGTATTTT | TRBJ2-3 | NA | 15 | NA | TRBV28
CASSGYEQYF | TGTGCCAGCAGTGGCTACGAGCAGTACTTC | TRBJ2-7 | NA | 10 | NA | TRBV6-1
CASSSGGRSYEQYF | TGTGCCAGCAGCTCAGGGGGCAGGTCCTACGAGCAGTACTTC | TRBJ2-7 | once | 14 | TRBD1 | TRBV11-2
CASFSGRITYEQYF | TGTGCCAGCTTTTCCGGACGGATCACCTACGAGCAGTACTTC | TRBJ2-7 | NA | 14 | NA | TRBV28